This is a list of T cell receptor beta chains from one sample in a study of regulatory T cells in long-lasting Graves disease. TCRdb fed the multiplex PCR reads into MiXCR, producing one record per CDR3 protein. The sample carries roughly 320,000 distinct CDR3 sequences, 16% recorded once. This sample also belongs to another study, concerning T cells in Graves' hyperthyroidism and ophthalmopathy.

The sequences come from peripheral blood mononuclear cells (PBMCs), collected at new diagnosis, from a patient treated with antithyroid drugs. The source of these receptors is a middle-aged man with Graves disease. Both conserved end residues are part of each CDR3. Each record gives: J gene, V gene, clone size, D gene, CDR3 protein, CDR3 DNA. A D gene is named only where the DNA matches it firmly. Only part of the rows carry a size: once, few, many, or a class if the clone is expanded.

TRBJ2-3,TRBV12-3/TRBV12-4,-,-,CASSLGSYTDTQYF,TGTGCCAGCAGTTTAGGCTCTTACACAGATACGCAGTATTTT
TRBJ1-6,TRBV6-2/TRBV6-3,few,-,CASSYSGGLGGGRALHF,TGTGCCAGCAGTTACTCGGGGGGTTTGGGAGGGGGTAGGGCCCTCCACTTT
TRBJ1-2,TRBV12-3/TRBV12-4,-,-,CASSFHPGGDGYTF,TGTGCCAGCAGTTTTCACCCTGGAGGGGACGGCTACACCTTC
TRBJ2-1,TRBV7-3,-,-,CASSVSSAPYNEQFF,TGTGCCAGCAGCGTTTCGAGTGCGCCGTACAATGAGCAGTTCTTC
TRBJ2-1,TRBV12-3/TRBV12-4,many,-,CASSLVRGPREQFF,TGTGCCAGCAGTTTAGTTCGGGGCCCCCGTGAGCAGTTCTTC
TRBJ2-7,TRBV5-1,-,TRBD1,CASSSETGSGEQYF,TGCGCCAGCAGCTCCGAGACAGGGAGCGGCGAGCAGTACTTC
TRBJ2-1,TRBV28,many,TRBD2,CASSLTPSGGKNEQFF,TGTGCCAGCAGTTTAACTCCTAGCGGGGGGAAAAATGAGCAGTTCTTC
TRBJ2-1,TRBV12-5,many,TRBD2,CASGLVLAGRYNEQFF,TGTGCTAGTGGTTTGGTACTAGCGGGGCGCTACAATGAGCAGTTCTTC
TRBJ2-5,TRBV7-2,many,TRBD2,CASSLRGGPRETQYF,TGTGCCAGCAGCTTACGCGGGGGGCCCCGGGAGACCCAGTACTTC
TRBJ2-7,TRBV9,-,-,CASSTGTEQYF,TGTGCCAGCAGCACCGGAACCGAGCAGTACTTC
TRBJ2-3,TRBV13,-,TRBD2,CASRRTSGDTDTQYF,TGTGCCAGCAGGCGTACTAGCGGGGATACAGATACGCAGTATTTT
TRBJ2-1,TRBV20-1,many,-,CSARADYEQFF,TGCAGTGCTAGAGCCGACTATGAGCAGTTCTTC
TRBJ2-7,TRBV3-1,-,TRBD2,CASSQDLGTNEQYF,TGTGCCAGCAGCCAGGACCTCGGGACTAACGAGCAGTACTTC
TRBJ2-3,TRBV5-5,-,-,CASSLEGAEVQYF,TGTGCCAGCAGCTTGGAGGGAGCGGAGGTACAGTATTTT
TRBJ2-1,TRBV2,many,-,CASRGLGNEQFF,TGTGCCAGCAGGGGCCTTGGGAATGAGCAGTTCTTC
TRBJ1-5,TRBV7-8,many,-,CASSLVVLRGQPQHF,TGTGCCAGCAGCTTAGTTGTACTCAGGGGACAGCCCCAGCATTTT
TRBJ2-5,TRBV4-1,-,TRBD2,CASSQDRASGGQTQYF,TGCGCCAGCAGCCAAGATCGGGCTAGCGGGGGACAGACCCAGTACTTC
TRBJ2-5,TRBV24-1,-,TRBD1,CATSDPTGAGETQYF,TGTGCCACCAGTGACCCGACAGGGGCCGGGGAGACCCAGTACTTC
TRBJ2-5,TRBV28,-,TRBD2,CASSYWSGGYREAQYF,TGTGCCAGCAGTTACTGGTCCGGGGGGTACCGAGAGGCCCAGTACTTC
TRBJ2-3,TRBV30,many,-,CAWSPGQGGSDTQYF,TGTGCCTGGAGCCCAGGACAGGGAGGGTCAGATACGCAGTATTTT
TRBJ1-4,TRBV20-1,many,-,CSARDQATNEKLFF,TGCAGTGCTAGAGATCAGGCAACTAATGAAAAACTGTTTTTT
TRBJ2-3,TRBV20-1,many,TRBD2,CSARDRTSGTDTQYF,TGCAGTGCTAGAGACCGGACTAGCGGGACAGATACGCAGTATTTT
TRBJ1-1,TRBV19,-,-,CASSIGGLNTEAFF,TGTGCCAGTAGTATAGGGGGCCTGAACACTGAAGCTTTCTTT
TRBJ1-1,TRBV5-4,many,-,CASTKLQGPTEAFF,TGTGCCAGCACCAAACTACAGGGACCCACTGAAGCTTTCTTT
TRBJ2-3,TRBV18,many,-,CASSPSSAGTDTQYF,TGTGCCAGCTCACCGTCTTCGGCCGGCACAGATACGCAGTATTTT
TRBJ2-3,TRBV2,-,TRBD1,CASSDRGGRDTQYF,TGTGCCAGCAGTGACCGAGGGGGCAGGGATACGCAGTATTTT
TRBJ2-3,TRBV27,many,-,CASSLTSSPTQYF,TGTGCCAGCAGTTTGACCTCATCCCCTACGCAGTATTTT
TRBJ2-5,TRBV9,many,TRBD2,CASSVGPSGGAGWEETQYF,TGTGCCAGCAGCGTAGGGCCTAGCGGGGGGGCCGGGTGGGAAGAGACCCAGTACTTC
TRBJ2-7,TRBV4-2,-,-,CAGSHLGGHSYEQYF,TGTGCCGGCAGCCATCTCGGGGGGCACTCCTACGAGCAGTACTTC
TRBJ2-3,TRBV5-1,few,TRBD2,CASSLERGFETQYF,TGCGCCAGCAGCTTGGAGCGGGGGTTTGAGACGCAGTATTTT
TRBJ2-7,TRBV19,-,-,CASTKDRWSEQYF,TGTGCCAGTACTAAGGACCGCTGGAGCGAGCAGTACTTC
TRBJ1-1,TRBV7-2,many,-,CASSSAYTEAFF,TGTGCCAGCAGCTCTGCGTACACTGAAGCTTTCTTT
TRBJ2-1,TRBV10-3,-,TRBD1,CAISGTGARNEQFF,TGTGCCATCAGTGGGACAGGGGCCCGCAATGAGCAGTTCTTC
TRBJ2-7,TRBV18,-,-,CASSPVGSSGEQYF,TGTGCCAGCTCACCGGTCGGCAGTTCTGGCGAGCAGTACTTC
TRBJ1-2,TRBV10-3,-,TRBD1,CAISRNRGFGYTF,TGTGCCATCAGTCGGAACAGGGGTTTTGGCTACACCTTC
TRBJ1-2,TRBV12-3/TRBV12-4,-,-,CASSLTGSSGYTF,TGTGCCAGCAGTTTAACAGGGTCCAGCGGCTACACCTTC
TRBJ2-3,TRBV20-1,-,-,CSAQIGGRTDTQYF,TGCAGTGCCCAAATCGGGGGCCGCACAGATACGCAGTATTTT
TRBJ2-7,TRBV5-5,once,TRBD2,CASSPRGVVPYSYEQYF,TGTGCCAGCAGCCCCCGGGGGGTGGTCCCCTACTCCTACGAGCAGTACTTC
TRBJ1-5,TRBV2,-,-,CASSHHLQPQHF,TGTGCCAGCAGTCATCACCTTCAGCCCCAGCATTTT
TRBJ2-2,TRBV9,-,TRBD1,CASSVTPGQKNTGELFF,TGTGCCAGCAGCGTAACGCCGGGACAGAAAAACACCGGGGAGCTGTTTTTT
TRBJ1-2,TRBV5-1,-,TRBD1,CASSVTGQGANYGYTF,TGCGCCAGCAGCGTGACCGGACAGGGGGCGAACTATGGCTACACCTTC
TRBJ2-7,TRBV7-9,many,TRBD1,CASSPRDRSSYEQYF,TGTGCCAGCAGCCCCAGGGACAGGAGCTCCTACGAGCAGTACTTC